This T cell receptor beta chain was recovered during a study of T cell responses to AZD1222 COVID-19 vaccine. Study conclusions and caveats: Spike was spanned by vaccine-associated CD4 TCRs, with dominance at 160-218 and 743-854. Most donors were white British and more were female, and clonal diversity was possibly underestimated.

TCRdb's table, derived via immunoSEQ multiplex PCR, lists solely in-frame clones and lacks some. In the table there are more than 90,000 clones, around nine tenths of which are singletons. V was pared by 6 bases and J by 4 bases, with 15 bases between. Germline CDR1 reads KGHDR; CDR2 reads SFDVKD. CDR3 length: 15 amino acids. As concerns this clone: Its target is not known.

The chain uses TRBV24-1 and TRBJ1-5, with a weak D call TRBD1 (5 bases). The source of this sequence is an adult who received the AZD1222 COVID-19 vaccine. The source material was peripheral blood, sampled 28 days after the second AZD1222 dose. CDR3 sequence reads: CATSHGARLNQPQHF. CDR3 in DNA: TGTGCCACCAGTCACGGGGCCAGACTAAATCAGCCCCAGCATTTT.